Here is one T cell receptor (beta chain) with its context. Its target antigen remains unknown. Base qualities were left out, and no much larger clone turns up one base away. These data originate in a study of blood T cell repertoires in COVID-19 (TCRdb year 2020). About the full investigation: Collaborator samples came from the United States, Italy and Spain and covered acute and convalescent phases of COVID-19. Where available, HLA class I and class II types were obtained from metadata supplied by the sample provider rather than from assay-based typing. Deeply sampled blood TCRbeta repertoires from subjects exposed to, actively infected with, or recovered from COVID-19 were included in the dataset. The sample metadata nearly always contained a de-identified subject ID, COVID-19 status, age in years and sex. A freely available public database, intended as a resource for researchers studying the immune response to SARS-CoV-2, is where the repertoires were released. Samples were obtained from the ongoing ImmuneRACE study (first 160 participants) and from about 1,300 subjects provided by 6 global collaborators. The material from the prospective study consisted of cDNA or gDNA derived from T cells, B-cell-depleted T cells, or PBMCs.

Study-level results and caveats: Clinical and demographic metadata were provided uncurated, with the amount varying by source and participant.

The immunoSEQ Assay, a bias-controlled multiplex PCR, was used to amplify TCRbeta CDR3 regions from genomic DNA. For the original study's pipeline: The number of nucleated cells in each sample was estimated by amplification of reference gene primers within the assay. Sequence reads were collapsed and filtered to measure the absolute abundance of every unique TCRbeta CDR3 rearrangement. Productive Simpson clonality was computed per sample as the square root of Simpson's diversity index over productive rearrangements. This immuneACCESS table, as held by TCRdb, lists in-frame sequences with V and J called but not all clones. Of the missing ones, under half trace to an unresolved V gene in checked studies; the others have no known cause. V and J calls and clone size are copied from that table; D and trimming were computed from the DNA. This sample comprises 200,000 to 300,000 clones, 80% to 90% of them detected only once. 8% to 10% of the sample comes from the top ten.

Enrolling through a virtual design, the prospective study's participants ranged in age from roughly 18 to 89 years and lived across 20 to 25 United States geographic areas. Cohort assignment in the prospective study relied on participant-reported clinical history from a screening survey and a study questionnaire. Recovered participants in ImmuneRACE Cohort 3 were defined by two consecutive negative NP/OP PCR tests, clearance by a healthcare professional, or resolution of symptoms. Each participant in the prospective study had whole blood, serum and a nasopharyngeal or oropharyngeal swab collected by mobile phlebotomists. Participants in the prospective study had the option to provide additional blood draws and questionnaires over a roughly 2-month period. Before DNA extraction, blood samples from the prospective study were shipped at room temperature or frozen. The receptor was derived from a man aged 35-49 years who had recovered from COVID-19. The sample was PBMCs or T cells enriched from blood (not recorded which).

DNA sequence: TGTGCCAGCACCAACGGCGACCGGGGGGACGAGAGCTCCTACGAGCAGTACTTC. Its protein product is CASTNGDRGDESSYEQYF. The rearranged segments are TRBV11-2 and TRBJ2-7, with 7 junctional bases fitting TRBD2. The CDR3 holds 18 amino acids from the cysteine to the phenylalanine. Only the CDR3 DNA stays, 54 bases, in frame from base 1. V loses 7 bases at its end and J loses 0 bases; junction bases beyond the gene matches: 18. Based on the germline V gene, the CDR1 and CDR2 sequences are SGHAT and FQNNGV.